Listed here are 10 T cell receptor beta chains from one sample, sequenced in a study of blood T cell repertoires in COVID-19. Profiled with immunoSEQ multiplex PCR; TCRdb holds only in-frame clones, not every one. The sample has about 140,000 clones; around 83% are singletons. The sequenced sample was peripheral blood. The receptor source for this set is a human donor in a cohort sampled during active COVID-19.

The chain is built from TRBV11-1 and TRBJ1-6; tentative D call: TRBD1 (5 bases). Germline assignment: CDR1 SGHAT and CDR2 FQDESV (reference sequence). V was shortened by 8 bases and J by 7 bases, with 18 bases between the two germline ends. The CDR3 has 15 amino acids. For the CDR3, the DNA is TGTGCCAGCCAAGCTGGGAGGGGAAGGAATTCACCCCTCCACTTT. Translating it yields CASQAGRGRNSPLHF.

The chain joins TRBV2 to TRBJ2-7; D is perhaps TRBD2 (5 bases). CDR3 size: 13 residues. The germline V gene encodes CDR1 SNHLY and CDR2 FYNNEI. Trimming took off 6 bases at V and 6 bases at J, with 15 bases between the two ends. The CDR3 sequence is CASRRVLAGEQYF. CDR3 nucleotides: TGTGCCAGCAGAAGGGTCCTAGCTGGCGAGCAGTACTTC. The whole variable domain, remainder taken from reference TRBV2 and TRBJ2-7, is EPEVTQTPSHQVTQMGQEVILRCVPISNHLYFYWYRQILGQKVEFLVSFYNNEISEKSEIFDDQFSVERPDGSNFTLKIRSTKLEDSAMYFCASRRVLAGEQYFGPGTRLTVT.

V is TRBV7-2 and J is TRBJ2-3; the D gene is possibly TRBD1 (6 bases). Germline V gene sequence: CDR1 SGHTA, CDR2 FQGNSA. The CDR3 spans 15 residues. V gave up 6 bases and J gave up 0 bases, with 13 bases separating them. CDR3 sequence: CASSSTGLSTDTQYF. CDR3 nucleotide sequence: TGTGCCAGCAGTTCGACAGGCCTTAGCACAGATACGCAGTATTTT.

CDR3 DNA: TGTGCCAGCAGCCCAAAGGGTCTAGCGAACCAACTCAATGAGCAGTTCTTC. It encodes CASSPKGLANQLNEQFF. The chain uses TRBV7-3 and TRBJ2-1; weak D call: TRBD2 (6 bases). CDR1 and CDR2 (germline): SGHTA, FQGTGA. Trimming removed 5 bases from V and 6 bases from J, with 23 bases in between. The CDR3 consists of 17 residues.

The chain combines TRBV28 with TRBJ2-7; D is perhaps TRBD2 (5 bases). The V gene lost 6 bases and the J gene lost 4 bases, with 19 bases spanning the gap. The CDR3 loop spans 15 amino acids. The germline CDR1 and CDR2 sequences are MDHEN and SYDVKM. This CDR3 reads CASRKQLVPPYEQYF. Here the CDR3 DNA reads TGTGCCAGCAGAAAACAACTAGTTCCCCCGTACGAGCAGTACTTC.

The CDR3: CASSILAGMATDTQYF. CDR3 nucleotide sequence: TGTGCCAGTAGTATCTTAGCGGGAATGGCGACGGATACGCAGTATTTT. J is TRBJ2-3 and V is TRBV19; TRBD2 matches 8 bases. This CDR3 comprises 16 residues. The junction had 11 bases not matched to a gene; V was cut back by 3 bases and J by 6 bases. Germline V gives CDR1 LNHDA, CDR2 SQIVND (reference sequence). The full variable domain, in which reference TRBV19 and TRBJ2-3 provide the parts outside the CDR3, is DGGITQSPKYLFRKEGQNVTLSCEQNLNHDAMYWYRQDPGQGLRLIYYSQIVNDFQKGDIAEGYSVSREKKESFPLTVTSAQKNPTAFYLCASSILAGMATDTQYFGPGTRLTVL.

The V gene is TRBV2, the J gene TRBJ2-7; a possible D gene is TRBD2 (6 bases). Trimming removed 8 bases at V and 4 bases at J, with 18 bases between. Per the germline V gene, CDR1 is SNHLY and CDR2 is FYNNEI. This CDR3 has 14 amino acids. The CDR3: CASLGGTYIYEQYF. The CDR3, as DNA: TGTGCCAGCTTGGGCGGGACGTATATTTACGAGCAGTACTTC. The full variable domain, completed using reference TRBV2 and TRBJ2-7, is EPEVTQTPSHQVTQMGQEVILRCVPISNHLYFYWYRQILGQKVEFLVSFYNNEISEKSEIFDDQFSVERPDGSNFTLKIRSTKLEDSAMYFCASLGGTYIYEQYFGPGTRLTVT.

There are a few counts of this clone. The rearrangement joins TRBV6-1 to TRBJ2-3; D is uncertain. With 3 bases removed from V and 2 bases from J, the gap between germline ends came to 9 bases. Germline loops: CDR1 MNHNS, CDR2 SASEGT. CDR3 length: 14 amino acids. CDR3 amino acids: CASSDLQFTDTQYF. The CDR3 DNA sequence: TGTGCCAGCAGTGATTTACAGTTCACAGATACGCAGTATTTT.

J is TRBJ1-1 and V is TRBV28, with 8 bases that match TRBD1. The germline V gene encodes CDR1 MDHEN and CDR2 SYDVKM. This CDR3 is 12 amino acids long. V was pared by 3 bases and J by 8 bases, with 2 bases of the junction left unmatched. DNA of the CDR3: TGTGCCAGCAGTTTGGACAGGGTAGAAGCTTTCTTT. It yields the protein CASSLDRVEAFF.

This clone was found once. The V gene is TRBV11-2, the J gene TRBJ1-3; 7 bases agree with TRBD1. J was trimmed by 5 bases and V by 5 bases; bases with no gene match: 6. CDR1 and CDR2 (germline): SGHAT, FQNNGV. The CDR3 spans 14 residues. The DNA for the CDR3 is TGTGCCAGCAGCAAAGGGGACAGCCGAAACACCATATATTTT. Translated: CASSKGDSRNTIYF.